This T cell receptor beta chain derives from a study of cytomegalovirus exposure and HLA in healthy donors. This clone has a single count. The CDR3 extends over 13 amino acids. After removal of 5 bases from V and 6 bases from J, the junction contained 4 bases not matched to a gene. From germline, CDR1 is SGHRS and CDR2 YFSETQ. 13 Jbeta primers and 60 Vbeta primers were used for the PCR. Method: immunoSEQ multiplex PCR; TCRdb's copy keeps in-frame clones and lacks some. The table includes tens of thousands of clones, under 75% detected once. The chain combines TRBV5-1 with TRBJ2-3, with 9 bases matching TRBD2. The TCR sequence derives from a human donor in good health. The specimen was PBMCs. The CDR3 DNA follows: TGCGCCAGCAGGAAAGCGGGGGGCGATACGCAGTATTTT. This gives the protein CASRKAGGDTQYF.